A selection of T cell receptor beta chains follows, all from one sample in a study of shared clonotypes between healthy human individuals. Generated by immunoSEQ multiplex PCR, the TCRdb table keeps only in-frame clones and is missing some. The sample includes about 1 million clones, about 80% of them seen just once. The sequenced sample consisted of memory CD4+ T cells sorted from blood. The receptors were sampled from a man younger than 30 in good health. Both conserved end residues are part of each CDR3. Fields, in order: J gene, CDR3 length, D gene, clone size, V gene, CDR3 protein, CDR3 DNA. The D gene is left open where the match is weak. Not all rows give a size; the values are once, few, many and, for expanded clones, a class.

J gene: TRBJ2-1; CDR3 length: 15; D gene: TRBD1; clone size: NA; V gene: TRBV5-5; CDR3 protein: CASSSTGDSYNEQFF; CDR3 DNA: TGTGCCAGCAGCTCAACAGGGGACTCCTACAATGAGCAGTTCTTC
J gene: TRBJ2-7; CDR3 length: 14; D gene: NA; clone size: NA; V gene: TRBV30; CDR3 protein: CAWSRQTFSYEQYF; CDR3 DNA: TGTGCCTGGAGTAGACAGACCTTCTCCTACGAGCAGTACTTC
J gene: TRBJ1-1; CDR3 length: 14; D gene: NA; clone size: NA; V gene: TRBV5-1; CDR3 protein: CASRDGRVNTEAFF; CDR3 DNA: TGCGCCAGCAGAGACGGACGGGTGAACACTGAAGCTTTCTTT
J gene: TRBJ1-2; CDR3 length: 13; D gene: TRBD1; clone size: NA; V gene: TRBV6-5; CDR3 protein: CASRGTGEYGYTF; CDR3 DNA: TGTGCCAGCAGGGGGACAGGGGAATATGGCTACACCTTC
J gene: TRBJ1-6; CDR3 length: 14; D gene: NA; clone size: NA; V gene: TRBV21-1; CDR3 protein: CASSKPRGNSPLHF; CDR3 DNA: TGTGCCAGCAGCAAGCCCAGGGGAAATTCACCCCTCCACTTT
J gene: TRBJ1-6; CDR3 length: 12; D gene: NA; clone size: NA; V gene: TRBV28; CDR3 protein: CASSLTQGRLHF; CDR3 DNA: TGTGCCAGCAGTTTAACGCAGGGAAGGCTCCACTTT
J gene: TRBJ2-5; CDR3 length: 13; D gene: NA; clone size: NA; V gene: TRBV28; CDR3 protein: CASSLGGRGTQYF; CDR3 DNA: TGTGCCAGCAGTTTGGGGGGGCGAGGGACCCAGTACTTC
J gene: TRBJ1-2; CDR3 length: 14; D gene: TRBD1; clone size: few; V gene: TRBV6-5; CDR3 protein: CASSPPGQKYGYTF; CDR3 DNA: TGTGCCAGCAGTCCACCGGGACAGAAATATGGCTACACCTTC
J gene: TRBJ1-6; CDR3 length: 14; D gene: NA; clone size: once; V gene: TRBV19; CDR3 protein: CASSTTAGNSPLHF; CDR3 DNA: TGTGCCAGTAGTACCACCGCAGGGAATTCACCCCTCCACTTT
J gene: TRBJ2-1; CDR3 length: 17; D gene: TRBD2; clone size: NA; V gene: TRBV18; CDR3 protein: CASSRRLAGESYNEQFF; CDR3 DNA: TGTGCCAGCTCACGTCGGCTAGCGGGAGAGTCCTACAATGAGCAGTTCTTC
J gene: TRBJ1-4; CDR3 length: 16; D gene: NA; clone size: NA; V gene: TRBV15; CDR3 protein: CATSRDLGGGNEKLFF; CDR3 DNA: TGTGCCACCAGCAGAGATCTGGGCGGCGGGAATGAAAAACTGTTTTTT
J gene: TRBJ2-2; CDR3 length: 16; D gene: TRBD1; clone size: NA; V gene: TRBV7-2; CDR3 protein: CASSKGDRGTTGELFF; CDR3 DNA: TGTGCCAGCAGCAAAGGGGACAGGGGGACCACCGGGGAGCTGTTTTTT
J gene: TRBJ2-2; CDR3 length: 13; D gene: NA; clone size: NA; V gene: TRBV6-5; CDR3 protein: CASSEPNTGELFF; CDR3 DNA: TGTGCCAGCAGTGAGCCTAACACCGGGGAGCTGTTTTTT
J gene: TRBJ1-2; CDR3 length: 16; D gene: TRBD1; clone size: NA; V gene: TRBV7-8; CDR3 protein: CASSARLTGGGKGYTF; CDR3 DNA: TGTGCCAGCAGCGCGCGATTGACAGGGGGCGGCAAGGGCTACACCTTC
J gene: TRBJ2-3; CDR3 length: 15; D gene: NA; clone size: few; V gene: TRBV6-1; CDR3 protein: CASRTGAGGTDTQYF; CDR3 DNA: TGTGCCAGCAGAACCGGGGCCGGCGGCACAGATACGCAGTATTTT
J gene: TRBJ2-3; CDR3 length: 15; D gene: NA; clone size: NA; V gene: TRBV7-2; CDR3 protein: CASSLEGLSGDTQYF; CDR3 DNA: TGTGCCAGCAGCTTAGAGGGACTCTCGGGAGATACGCAGTATTTT
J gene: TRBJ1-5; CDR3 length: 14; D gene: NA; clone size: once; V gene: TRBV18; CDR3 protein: CASSADLQEGPQHF; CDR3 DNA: TGTGCCAGCTCGGCTGACCTACAGGAGGGGCCCCAGCATTTT
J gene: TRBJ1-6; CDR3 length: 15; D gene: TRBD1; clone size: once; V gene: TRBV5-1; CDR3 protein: CASSLEGTGTRPLHF; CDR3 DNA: TGCGCCAGCAGCTTGGAGGGGACAGGGACAAGACCCCTCCACTTT
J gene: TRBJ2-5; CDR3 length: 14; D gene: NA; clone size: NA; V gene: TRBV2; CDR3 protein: CASMSTRGSETQYF; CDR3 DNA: TGTGCCAGCATGTCCACCCGGGGGTCGGAGACCCAGTACTTC
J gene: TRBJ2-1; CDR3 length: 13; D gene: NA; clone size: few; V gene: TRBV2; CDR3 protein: CASSELGMYEQFF; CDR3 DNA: TGTGCCAGCAGTGAACTGGGGATGTATGAGCAGTTCTTC
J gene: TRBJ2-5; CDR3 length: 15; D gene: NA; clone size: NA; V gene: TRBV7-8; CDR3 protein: CASSSDTGGGETQYF; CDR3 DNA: TGTGCCAGCAGCTCGGATACAGGGGGAGGGGAGACCCAGTACTTC
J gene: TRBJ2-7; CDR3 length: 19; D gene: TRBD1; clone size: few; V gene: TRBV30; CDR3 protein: CAWSVRLISRTGRSYEQYF; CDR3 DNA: TGTGCCTGGAGTGTACGTTTAATCAGCAGGACAGGGCGATCCTACGAGCAGTACTTC
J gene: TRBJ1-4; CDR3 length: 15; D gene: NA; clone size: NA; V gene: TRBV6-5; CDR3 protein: CASSTQGTTNEKLFF; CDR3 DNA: TGTGCCAGCAGTACGCAGGGAACGACTAATGAAAAACTGTTTTTT
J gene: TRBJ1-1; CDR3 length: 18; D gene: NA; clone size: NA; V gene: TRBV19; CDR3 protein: CASRTSSGTFTLNTEAFF; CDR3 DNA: TGTGCCAGTAGAACCAGTTCGGGGACCTTCACCCTGAACACTGAAGCTTTCTTT
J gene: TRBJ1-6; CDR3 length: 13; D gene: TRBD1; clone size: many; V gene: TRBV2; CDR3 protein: CASRGTANSPLHF; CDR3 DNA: TGTGCCAGCCGAGGGACAGCCAATTCACCCCTCCACTTT
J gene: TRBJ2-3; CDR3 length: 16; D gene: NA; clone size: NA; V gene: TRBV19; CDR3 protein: CASSIGDKPSTDTQYF; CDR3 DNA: TGTGCCAGTAGTATAGGAGACAAGCCCAGCACAGATACGCAGTATTTT
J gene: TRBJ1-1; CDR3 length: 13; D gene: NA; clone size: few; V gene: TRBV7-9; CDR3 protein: CASSFGTDTEAFF; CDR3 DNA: TGTGCCAGCAGCTTTGGGACCGACACTGAAGCTTTCTTT
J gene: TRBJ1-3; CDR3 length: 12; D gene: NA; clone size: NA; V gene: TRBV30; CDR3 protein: CAWKDSGNTIYF; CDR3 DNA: TGTGCCTGGAAGGATTCTGGAAACACCATATATTTT